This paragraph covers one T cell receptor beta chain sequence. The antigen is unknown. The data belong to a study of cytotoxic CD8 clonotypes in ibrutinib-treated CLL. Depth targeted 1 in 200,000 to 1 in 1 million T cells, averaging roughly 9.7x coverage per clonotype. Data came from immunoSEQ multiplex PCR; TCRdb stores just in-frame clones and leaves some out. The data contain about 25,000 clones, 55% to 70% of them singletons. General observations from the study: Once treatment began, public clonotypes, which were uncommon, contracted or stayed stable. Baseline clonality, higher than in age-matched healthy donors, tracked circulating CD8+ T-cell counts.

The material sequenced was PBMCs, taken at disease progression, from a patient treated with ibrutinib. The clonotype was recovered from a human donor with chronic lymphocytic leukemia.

CDR3 protein: CASTRTGGAEGYTF. DNA of the CDR3: TGTGCCAGTACCCGGACAGGGGGCGCGGAAGGCTACACCTTC. The V call is TRBV19, the J call TRBJ1-2, with 11 bases identical to TRBD1. This CDR3 has 14 amino acids. The germline CDR1 and CDR2 sequences are LNHDA and SQIVND (reference sequence). V shed 7 bases, J shed 8 bases, and the junction held 9 bases outside the gene matches.